The 16 T cell receptor beta chains presented below share a single source sample, sequenced in a study of blood T cell repertoires in COVID-19. Measured with immunoSEQ multiplex PCR; TCRdb has only the in-frame clones, and not every one. The profile shows 330,000 or so clones, roughly 87% of them singletons. The specimen sequenced was peripheral blood. Receptors were obtained from a woman aged 60-75 years with COVID-19, enrolled during active disease.

The chain recombines TRBV6-6 with TRBJ2-3; 10 bases align to TRBD1. Germline values: CDR1 MNHNY, CDR2 SVGAGI (reference sequence). V was pared by 4 bases and J by 5 bases, with 6 bases of the junction left unmatched. This CDR3 is built from 15 residues. The CDR3: CASSFPGQGKDTQYF. CDR3 nucleotides: TGTGCCAGCAGTTTCCCGGGACAGGGGAAAGATACGCAGTATTTT.

The chain carries TRBV28 and TRBJ1-2; D is ambiguous. The CDR3 totals 14 residues. Per germline, CDR1 MDHEN and CDR2 SYDVKM. Trimming took off 3 bases at V and 5 bases at J, with 13 bases between the two ends. The CDR3 DNA reads TGTGCCAGCAGTTTTTCCGGAGCTTGGTATGGCTACACCTTC. Translating gives CASSFSGAWYGYTF.

The chain carries TRBV19 and TRBJ1-3; D unresolved. The germline V gene has CDR1 LNHDA and CDR2 SQIVND (reference sequence). The ends were cut back, 3 bases at V and 3 bases at J, with 24 bases in the middle. This CDR3 is 19 amino acids long. The CDR3 protein is CASSMPPYGVRLDGNTIYF. In nucleotides, the CDR3 is TGTGCCAGTAGTATGCCCCCCTACGGGGTGCGGTTGGATGGAAACACCATATATTTT.

Regarding this clone: Additional DNA sequences in this sample encode the identical CDR3. The chain recombines TRBV7-2 with TRBJ1-1; TRBD1 aligns across 7 bases. CDR3 length equals 13 residues. The germline CDR1 and CDR2 sequences are SGHTA and FQGNSA. V dropped 1 base and J dropped 5; count of bases not matched to a gene: 1. CDR3 sequence: CASSLDRGTEAFF. The CDR3 DNA reads TGTGCCAGCAGCTTAGACAGGGGTACTGAAGCTTTCTTT.

The V and J genes are TRBV2 and TRBJ2-3; 10 bases map to TRBD2. CDR3 size: 16 residues. Trimming cost V 4 bases and J 2 bases; bases outside gene matches: 6. The germline V gene has CDR1 SNHLY and CDR2 FYNNEI. CDR3 coding DNA: TGTGCCAGCAGTGCCCCTAGCGGGGGCCCCACAGATACGCAGTATTTT. Translating gives CASSAPSGGPTDTQYF.

V gene TRBV28 combines with J gene TRBJ2-1; D is possibly TRBD1 (6 bases). The V end was cut by 1 base, the J end by 9 bases, with 13 bases between. CDR3 size: 14 residues. The germline CDR1 and CDR2 sequences are MDHEN and SYDVKM. The CDR3 region is CASSLSGAGGEQFF. The CDR3 DNA is TGTGCCAGCAGTTTATCAGGGGCGGGTGGTGAGCAGTTCTTC.

The chain combines TRBV5-5 with TRBJ2-7, with D possibly matching TRBD1 (6 bases). V gave up 3 bases and J gave up 0 bases, with 13 bases separating them. CDR3 length equals 15 residues. Looked up from germline, CDR1 is SGHKS and CDR2 is YYEKEE (reference sequence). This chain's CDR3 is CASSWGQGISYEQYF. The CDR3 DNA reads TGTGCCAGCAGCTGGGGGCAGGGGATCTCCTACGAGCAGTACTTC.

The CDR3 DNA reads as TGTGCCAGCAGCCCATCGACAGGGGCTTCACCCCTCCACTTT. It is translated as CASSPSTGASPLHF. This chain connects TRBV7-8 to TRBJ1-6; 8 nucleotides agree with TRBD1. This CDR3 is built from 14 residues. J lost 9 bases, V lost 5 bases, and 6 bases had no gene match. CDR1 and CDR2 from the germline V gene are SGHVS and FQNEAQ.

This chain links TRBV14 with TRBJ1-2, with no clear D. The CDR3 is 17 amino acids. V was pared by 0 bases and J by 0 bases, with 14 bases between. Germline lookup yields CDR1 SGHDN and CDR2 FVKESK. This chain's CDR3 is CASSQDRGGKANYGYTF. The CDR3 nucleotides are TGTGCCAGCAGCCAAGATCGTGGAGGCAAAGCTAACTATGGCTACACCTTC. The complete variable domain, with remaining parts taken from reference TRBV14 and TRBJ1-2, reads EAGVTQFPSHSVIEKGQTVTLRCDPISGHDNLYWYRRVMGKEIKFLLHFVKESKQDESGMPNNRFLAERTGGTYSTLKVQPAELEDSGVYFCASSQDRGGKANYGYTFGSGTRLTVV.

CDR3 protein: CASSAGLAGGRIDEQFF. The CDR3 region has the DNA TGTGCCAGCAGCGCGGGACTAGCGGGGGGGCGGATCGATGAGCAGTTCTTC. This chain links TRBV7-9 with TRBJ2-1, with 16 bases identical to TRBD2. The germline CDR1 and CDR2 sequences are SEHNR and FQNEAQ (reference sequence). CDR3 size: 17 residues. V was clipped by 5 bases and J by 8 bases; unmatched bases: 9.

The rearrangement uses TRBV28 and TRBJ1-1, with 7 bases aligning to TRBD1. This CDR3 contains 16 residues. CDR1 MDHEN and CDR2 SYDVKM come from the germline V gene. The V gene end was trimmed by 6 bases and the J gene end by 3 bases; junction bases not matched to a gene: 13. The CDR3 spells CASRTGRRGVYTEAFF. DNA of the CDR3: TGTGCCAGCAGGACAGGGCGAAGAGGGGTTTACACTGAAGCTTTCTTT.

The J gene is TRBJ1-1, the V gene TRBV29-1; 7 positions match TRBD1. CDR3 size: 15 residues. V lost 3 bases to trimming and J lost 1 base; unmatched junction nucleotides: 8. CDR1 and CDR2 (germline): SQVTM, ANQGSEA. For the CDR3, the DNA is TGCAGCGTTGAGTACCGACAGGGAAGGAACACTGAAGCTTTCTTT. This sequence encodes CSVEYRQGRNTEAFF.

The chain joins TRBV4-2 to TRBJ1-2, with a weak D call TRBD1 (5 bases). Germline V gives CDR1 LGHNA, CDR2 YNFKEQ. V was clipped by 8 bases and J by 2 bases, with 9 bases between them. The CDR3 is 12 residues long. CDR3 region: CASSGANYGYTF. The CDR3 DNA is TGTGCCAGCTCTGGGGCGAACTATGGCTACACCTTC.

This chain connects TRBV2 to TRBJ1-5, with 9 bases that match TRBD1. With 5 bases clipped from V and 5 bases from J, the junction kept 7 bases outside the gene matches. CDR1 SNHLY and CDR2 FYNNEI come from the germline V gene. This CDR3 is built from 15 residues. The CDR3 DNA sequence: TGTGCCAGCAGTCGAGAGGGGACAGGGCATCAGCCCCAGCATTTT. This gives the protein CASSREGTGHQPQHF.

In its sample, this clone was seen once. V is TRBV7-6 and J is TRBJ1-2, with D possibly matching TRBD1 (5 bases). The CDR3 has 14 amino acids. Trimming took 5 bases from V and 7 from J, leaving 17 bases between them. Germline V gene lookup returns CDR1 SGHVS and CDR2 FNYEAQ. The CDR3 loop reads CASSPLDNMGGYTF. The CDR3 region has the DNA TGTGCCAGCAGCCCGTTGGACAACATGGGTGGCTACACCTTC.

This clone was observed a few times. The CDR3 nucleotides read TGTGCCTCTGAAATACAGGGTTGGGGCAACGAGCAGTACTTC. Protein sequence: CASEIQGWGNEQYF. This rearrangement joins TRBV5-4 to TRBJ2-7, with TRBD1 as a possible D gene (6 bases). The germline CDR1 and CDR2 sequences are SGHNT and YYREEE (reference sequence). CDR3 length: 14 residues. V was shortened by 10 bases and J by 5 bases, with 22 bases between the two germline ends.